Sequencing of this T cell receptor (beta chain) was carried out in a study of blood T cell repertoires in COVID-19. About the research overall: Italy, Spain and the United States were the sources of the convalescent and acute COVID-19 samples. The analysed material was cDNA or gDNA that came from T cells, B-cell-depleted T cells, or PBMCs.

In the source study's methods: Amplification from reference gene primers served as the basis for estimated nucleated cell counts. Profiled with immunoSEQ multiplex PCR; TCRdb holds only in-frame clones, not every one. V and J calls and clone size follow that table, whereas D and trimming were derived from the DNA. The profile shows about 240,000 clones, 80% to 85% of them singletons. CDR1 and CDR2 from the germline V gene are SGHRS and YFSETQ. The CDR3 extends over 14 amino acids. J lost 8 bases, V lost 4 bases, and 8 bases had no gene match. This chain joins TRBV5-1 and TRBJ1-4; 7 bases are a match to TRBD1. The TCR sequence derives from a woman aged 55-70 years with active or convalescent COVID-19. The sample comprised peripheral blood. In DNA form, the CDR3 reads TGCGCCAGCAGCATACAGGGGTCGGGCGAAAAACTGTTTTTT. This sequence encodes CASSIQGSGEKLFF.